This TCR beta chain was captured in a study of human versus mouse CDR3 diversity and MHC coevolution. Study details: immunoSEQ was reported to reach one in 200,000 T cells sensitivity.

Naive CD4 T cells, CD45RO-negative and CD62L-positive, were flow-sorted from PBMCs. The method was immunoSEQ multiplex PCR; TCRdb's version includes in-frame clones alone and lacks a portion of them. This sample has around 59,000 clones, with roughly 93% found just once. The clonotype originates from a person aged 55 to 75 in good health. The sample taken for sequencing was naive CD4+ T cells from blood. Subset given: CD45RO-negative CD62L-positive naive CD4 T cells.

The CDR3 region is CASSLAGWTGANSPLHF. CDR3 sequence (DNA): TGTGCCAGCAGCTTGGCTGGGTGGACAGGGGCCAATTCACCCCTCCACTTT. V usage is TRBV5-6 and J usage is TRBJ1-6, with 9 bases identical to TRBD1. This CDR3 has 17 residues. J gave up 7 bases and V 0 bases, and 8 bases lay outside the gene matches. Germline values: CDR1 SGHDT, CDR2 YYEEEE.